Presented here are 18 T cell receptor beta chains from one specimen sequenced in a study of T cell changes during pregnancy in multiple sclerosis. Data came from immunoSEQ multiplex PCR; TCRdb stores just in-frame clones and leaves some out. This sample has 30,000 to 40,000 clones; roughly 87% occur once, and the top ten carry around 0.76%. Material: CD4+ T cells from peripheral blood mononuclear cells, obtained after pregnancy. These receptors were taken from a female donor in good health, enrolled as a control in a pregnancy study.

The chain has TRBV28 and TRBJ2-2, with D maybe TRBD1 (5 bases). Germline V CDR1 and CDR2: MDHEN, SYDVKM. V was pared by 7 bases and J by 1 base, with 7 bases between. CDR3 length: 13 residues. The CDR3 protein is CASKQVNTGELFF. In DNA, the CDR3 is TGTGCCAGCAAACAGGTGAACACCGGGGAGCTGTTTTTT.

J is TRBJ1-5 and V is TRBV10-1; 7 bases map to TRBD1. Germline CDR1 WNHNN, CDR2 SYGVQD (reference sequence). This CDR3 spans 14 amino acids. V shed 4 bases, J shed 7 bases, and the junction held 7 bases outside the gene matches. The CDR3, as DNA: TGCGCCAGCAGTGGGGGGACAGCGGAACAGCCCCAGCATTTT. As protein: CASSGGTAEQPQHF.

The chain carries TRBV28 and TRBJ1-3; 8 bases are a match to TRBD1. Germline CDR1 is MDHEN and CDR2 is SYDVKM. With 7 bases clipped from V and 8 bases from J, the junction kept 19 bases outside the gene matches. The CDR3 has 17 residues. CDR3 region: CASTTATKTGVGYTIYF. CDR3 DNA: TGTGCCAGCACCACAGCCACGAAGACAGGGGTCGGGTACACCATATATTTT.

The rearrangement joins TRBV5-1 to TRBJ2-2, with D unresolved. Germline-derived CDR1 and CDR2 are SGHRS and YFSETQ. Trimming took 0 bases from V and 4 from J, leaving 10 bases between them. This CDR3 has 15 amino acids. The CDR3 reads CASSLDPSGTGELFF. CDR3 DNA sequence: TGCGCCAGCAGCTTGGACCCCTCGGGCACCGGGGAGCTGTTTTTT.

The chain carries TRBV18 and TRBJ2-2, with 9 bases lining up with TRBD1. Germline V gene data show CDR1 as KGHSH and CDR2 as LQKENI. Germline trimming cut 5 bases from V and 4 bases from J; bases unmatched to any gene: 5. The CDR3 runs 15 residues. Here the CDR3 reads CASSIRQGVTGELFF. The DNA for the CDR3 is TGTGCCAGCTCAATACGACAGGGGGTCACCGGGGAGCTGTTTTTT.

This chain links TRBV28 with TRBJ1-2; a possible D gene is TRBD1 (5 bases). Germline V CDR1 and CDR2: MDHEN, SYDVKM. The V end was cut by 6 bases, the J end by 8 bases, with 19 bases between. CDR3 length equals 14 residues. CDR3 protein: CASSLQNRSKGYTF. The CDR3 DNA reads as TGTGCCAGCAGCCTTCAGAACAGGTCAAAAGGCTACACCTTC.

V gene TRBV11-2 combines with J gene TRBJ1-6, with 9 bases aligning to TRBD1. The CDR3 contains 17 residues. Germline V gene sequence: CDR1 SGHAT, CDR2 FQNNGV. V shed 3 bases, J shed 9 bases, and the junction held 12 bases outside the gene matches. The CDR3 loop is CASSFRTGGSDGSPLHF. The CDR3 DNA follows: TGTGCCAGCAGCTTTAGAACAGGGGGCTCGGATGGTTCACCCCTCCACTTT.

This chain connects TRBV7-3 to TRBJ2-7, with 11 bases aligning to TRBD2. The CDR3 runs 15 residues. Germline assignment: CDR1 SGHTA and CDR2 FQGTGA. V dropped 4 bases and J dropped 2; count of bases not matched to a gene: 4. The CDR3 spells CASSSTSGGPYEQYF. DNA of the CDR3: TGTGCCAGCAGCTCAACTAGCGGGGGTCCCTACGAGCAGTACTTC.

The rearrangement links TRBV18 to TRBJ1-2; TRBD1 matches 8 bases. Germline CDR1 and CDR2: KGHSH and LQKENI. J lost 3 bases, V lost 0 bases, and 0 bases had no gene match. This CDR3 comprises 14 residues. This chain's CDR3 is CASSPPGQDYGYTF. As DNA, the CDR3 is TGTGCCAGCTCACCACCGGGACAGGACTATGGCTACACCTTC.

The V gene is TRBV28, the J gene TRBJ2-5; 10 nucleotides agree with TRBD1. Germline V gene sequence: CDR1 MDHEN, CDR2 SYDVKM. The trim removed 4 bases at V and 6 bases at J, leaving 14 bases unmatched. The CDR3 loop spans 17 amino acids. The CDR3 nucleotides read TGTGCCAGCAGTTCTCCAGATCCGACAGGGGGCGCGAAGACCCAGTACTTC. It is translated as CASSSPDPTGGAKTQYF.

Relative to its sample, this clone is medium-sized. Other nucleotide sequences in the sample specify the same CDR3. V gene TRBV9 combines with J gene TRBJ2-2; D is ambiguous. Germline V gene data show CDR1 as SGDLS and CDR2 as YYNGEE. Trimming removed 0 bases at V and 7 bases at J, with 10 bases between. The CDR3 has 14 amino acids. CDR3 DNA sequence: TGTGCCAGCAGCGTAGTAATCGGCGGCGGGGAGCTGTTTTTT. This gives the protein CASSVVIGGGELFF.

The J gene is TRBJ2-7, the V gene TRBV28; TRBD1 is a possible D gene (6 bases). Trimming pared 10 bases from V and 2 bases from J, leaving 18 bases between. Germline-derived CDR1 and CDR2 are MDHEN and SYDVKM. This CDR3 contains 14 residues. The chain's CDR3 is CATLVDRSTYEQYF. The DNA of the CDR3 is TGTGCCACTTTGGTCGACAGGTCGACCTACGAGCAGTACTTC.

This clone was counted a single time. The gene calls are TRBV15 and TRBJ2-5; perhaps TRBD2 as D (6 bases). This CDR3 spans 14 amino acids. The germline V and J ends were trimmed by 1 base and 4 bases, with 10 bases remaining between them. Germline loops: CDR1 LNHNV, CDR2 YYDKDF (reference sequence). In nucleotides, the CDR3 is TGTGCCACCAGCAGAGTTGTCGGGGGAGAGACCCAGTACTTC. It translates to CATSRVVGGETQYF.

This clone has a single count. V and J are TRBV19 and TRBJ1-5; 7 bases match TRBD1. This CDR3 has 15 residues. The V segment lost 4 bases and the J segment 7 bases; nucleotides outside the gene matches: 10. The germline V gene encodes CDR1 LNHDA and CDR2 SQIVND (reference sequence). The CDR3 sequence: CASSNRQGGSQPQHF. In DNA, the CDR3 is TGTGCCAGTAGTAATCGACAGGGAGGTTCCCAGCCCCAGCATTTT.

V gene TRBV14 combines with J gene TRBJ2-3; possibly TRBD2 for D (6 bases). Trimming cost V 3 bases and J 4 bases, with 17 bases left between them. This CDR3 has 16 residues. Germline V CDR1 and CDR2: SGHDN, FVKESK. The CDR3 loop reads CASSQIGAGWADTQYF. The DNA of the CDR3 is TGTGCCAGCAGCCAGATCGGTGCGGGATGGGCAGATACGCAGTATTTT.

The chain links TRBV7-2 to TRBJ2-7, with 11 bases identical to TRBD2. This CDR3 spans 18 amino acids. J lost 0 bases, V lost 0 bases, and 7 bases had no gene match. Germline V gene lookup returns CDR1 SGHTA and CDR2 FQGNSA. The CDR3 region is CASSLASSGGTRSYEQYF. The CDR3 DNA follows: TGTGCCAGCAGCTTAGCGTCTAGCGGGGGGACTCGCTCCTACGAGCAGTACTTC.

The CDR3 spells CASSQVTSGRADTQYF. CDR3 DNA: TGCGCCAGCAGCCAAGTGACTAGCGGGAGGGCGGATACGCAGTATTTT. The V and J genes are TRBV4-3 and TRBJ2-3; 14 bases align to TRBD2. CDR1 and CDR2 (germline): LGHNA, YSLEER. V shed 1 base and J 6 bases; nucleotides not matched to a gene: 3. The CDR3 runs to 16 residues.

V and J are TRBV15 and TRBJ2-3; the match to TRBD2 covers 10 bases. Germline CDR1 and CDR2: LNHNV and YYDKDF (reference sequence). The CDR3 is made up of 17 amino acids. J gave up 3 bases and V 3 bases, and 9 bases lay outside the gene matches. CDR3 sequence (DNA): TGTGCCACCAGCAGGAGCCTAGCGGGAGTGGGGACAGATACGCAGTATTTT. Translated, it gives CATSRSLAGVGTDTQYF.